This T cell receptor (beta chain) emerged from a study of vaccination and CD4 T cells after COVID-19. Sequenced with the Oncomine TCR Beta short-read assay was DNA taken from cultured CD4+ T cells. Genomic DNA was isolated from cultured CD4+ T cells. TCRdb called the PCR reads again in MiXCR, with one record for every CDR3 protein. The sample holds some 10,000 distinct CDR3 sequences, roughly a third seen once. This clonotype was recorded a few times. Its antigen is undetermined. With 4 bases clipped from V and 4 bases from J, the junction kept 18 bases outside the gene matches. This CDR3 comprises 19 residues. CDR1 is SGHTA, CDR2 FQGNSA, per germline. Treatment indicated: roughly 10-day PBMC culture with coronavirus spike peptide pools or control peptides (ViraFEST assay). CD4+ T cells of the unexposed donor were collected before the COVID-19 pandemic (2011-2018). Under the ViraFEST approach, antigen-specific T cells were expanded with peptide pools and TCRs subsequently sequenced.

This clonotype was obtained from a human donor in good health. The sample comprised CD4+ T cells from blood, cultured in vitro. The rearrangement links TRBV7-2 to TRBJ1-1, with 10 bases identical to TRBD1. The CDR3 DNA follows: TGTGCCAGCAGCTCGCCGGCCGGGACAGGGGCCGGGACGGGCACTGAAGCTTTCTTT. It codes for CASSSPAGTGAGTGTEAFF.